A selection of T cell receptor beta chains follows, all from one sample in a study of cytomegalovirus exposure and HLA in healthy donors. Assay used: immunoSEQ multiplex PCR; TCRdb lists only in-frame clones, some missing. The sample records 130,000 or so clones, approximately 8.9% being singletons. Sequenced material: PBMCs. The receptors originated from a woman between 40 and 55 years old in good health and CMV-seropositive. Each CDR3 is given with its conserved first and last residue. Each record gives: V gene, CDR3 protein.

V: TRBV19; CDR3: CASSTRGLIINAFF
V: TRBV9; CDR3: CASSLAGVPNTGELFF
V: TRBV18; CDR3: CASSPWAGEQYF
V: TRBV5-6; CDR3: CASSQIDFPNSPLHF
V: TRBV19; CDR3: CASSIASGYTEAFF
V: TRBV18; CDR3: CASSPTRRSTDTQYF
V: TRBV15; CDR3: CATSRREAAGAGYTF
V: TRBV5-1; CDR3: CASQSGTGGAEQYF
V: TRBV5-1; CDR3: CASSSGGLSYNSPLHF
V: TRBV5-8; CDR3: CASSLQGSSKQETQYF
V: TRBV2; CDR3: CASSDREGQPQHF
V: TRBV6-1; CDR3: CASSDQTSGGYSANTGELFF
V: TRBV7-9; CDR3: CASSPLTSSFNIQYF
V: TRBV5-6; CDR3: CASSFTGGSYEQYF
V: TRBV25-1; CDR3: CACTSGGSQETQYF
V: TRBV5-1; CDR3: CASSWTGEPYEQYF
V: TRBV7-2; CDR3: CASSLALAGGASYNEQFF
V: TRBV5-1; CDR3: CASSLIGAYNEQFF
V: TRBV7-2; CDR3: CASSIAGPAYEQYF
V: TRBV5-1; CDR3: CASSPDRASNYGYTF
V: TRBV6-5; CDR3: CASIDRGTEAFF
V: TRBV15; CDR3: CATSRELFTEAFF
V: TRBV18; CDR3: CASSPIRDRGRMDYGYTF
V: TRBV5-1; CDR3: CASSNSGGPKQDTQYF
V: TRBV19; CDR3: CASIGTAPRYGYTF
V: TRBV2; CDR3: CASSRTSRGETQYF
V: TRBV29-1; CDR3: CSVAGLNYEQYF
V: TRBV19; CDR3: CASSIRTGTLPGNTIYF